The present entry profiles one TCR beta chain with its context. The data derive from a study of blood T cells in healthy people across ages. Germline V gene sequence: CDR1 SGHVS, CDR2 FQNEAQ. V trimming: 5 bases; J trimming: 1 base; junction bases outside the gene matches: 7. This CDR3 has 16 amino acids. Each donor had 7.5 to 10 milliliters of peripheral blood drawn. The authors isolated at least 7 million PBMCs per sample. At least 6 micrograms of total RNA were extracted per sample. For the second PCR, which ran for about 7 to 12 cycles, a sample-barcoded 5' primer and a J-beta primer mix were used. TCRdb fed the 5' RACE reads into MiXCR, producing one record per CDR3 protein. The table has fewer than 2 million distinct CDR3 sequences, approximately 39% seen once; the top ten hold under 25%.

Sequencing was carried out using blood. The TCR comes from a human donor in good health. The chain has TRBV7-8 and TRBJ2-3; 9 bases align to TRBD2. The CDR3 region has the DNA TGTGCCAGCAGCCTGGGACTAGCTCGGGGCACAGATACGCAGTATTTT. This codes for CASSLGLARGTDTQYF.